The sequence of this TCR beta chain was determined in a study of cytotoxic CD8 clonotypes in ibrutinib-treated CLL. Study-wide findings and caveats: Public clonotypes showed up rarely, and on treatment they shrank or held steady. Different sampling times were used for sustained-remission and progressing patients.

Per the germline V gene, CDR1 is MNHEY and CDR2 is SVGAGI. The CDR3 is 15 residues long. V shed 0 bases and J 2 bases; nucleotides not matched to a gene: 1. TCRdb's copy holds only in-frame clones and misses some; the assay was immunoSEQ multiplex PCR. The sample contains some 350,000 clones, about 61% of which appear only once. Concerning this clone itself: Its target is unknown.

The sequences come from PBMCs, collected after 36 months of ibrutinib treatment. The genes are TRBV6-5 and TRBJ2-5; 9 bases fit TRBD1. This TCR was recovered from a human donor with chronic lymphocytic leukemia. DNA for the CDR3: TGTGCCAGCAGTTACTCGGGGACAGGGCAAGAGACCCAGTACTTC. Protein product: CASSYSGTGQETQYF.